This TCR beta chain was recorded in a study of memory CD4+ T cells and cytomegalovirus serostatus. Details on this clone: Its specificity is not known.

Germline lookup yields CDR1 LGHNT and CDR2 FRNRAP. Unmatched junction bases numbered 16, after V lost 0 bases and J lost 3 bases. The CDR3 is made up of 19 amino acids. Single viable CD3+CD4+CD8-CD45RO+ cells were sorted as the memory CD4+ T cells. Assay: immunoSEQ multiplex PCR; the TCRdb copy retains only in-frame clones and omits some. Of some 87,000 clones listed, under 90% are singletons. Broader study findings: About 40% of the roughly 160 known CMV-associated TCRbeta sequences appeared in CD4+ memory.

The J gene is TRBJ2-7, the V gene TRBV12-5; 8 positions match TRBD2. The sequenced sample was memory CD4+ T cells from blood. The source is an adult in good health and CMV-seropositive. Here the CDR3 reads CASGLVGTRDWRGDYEQYF. CDR3 sequence (DNA): TGTGCTAGTGGTTTGGTAGGGACTAGGGACTGGCGGGGGGACTACGAGCAGTACTTC.